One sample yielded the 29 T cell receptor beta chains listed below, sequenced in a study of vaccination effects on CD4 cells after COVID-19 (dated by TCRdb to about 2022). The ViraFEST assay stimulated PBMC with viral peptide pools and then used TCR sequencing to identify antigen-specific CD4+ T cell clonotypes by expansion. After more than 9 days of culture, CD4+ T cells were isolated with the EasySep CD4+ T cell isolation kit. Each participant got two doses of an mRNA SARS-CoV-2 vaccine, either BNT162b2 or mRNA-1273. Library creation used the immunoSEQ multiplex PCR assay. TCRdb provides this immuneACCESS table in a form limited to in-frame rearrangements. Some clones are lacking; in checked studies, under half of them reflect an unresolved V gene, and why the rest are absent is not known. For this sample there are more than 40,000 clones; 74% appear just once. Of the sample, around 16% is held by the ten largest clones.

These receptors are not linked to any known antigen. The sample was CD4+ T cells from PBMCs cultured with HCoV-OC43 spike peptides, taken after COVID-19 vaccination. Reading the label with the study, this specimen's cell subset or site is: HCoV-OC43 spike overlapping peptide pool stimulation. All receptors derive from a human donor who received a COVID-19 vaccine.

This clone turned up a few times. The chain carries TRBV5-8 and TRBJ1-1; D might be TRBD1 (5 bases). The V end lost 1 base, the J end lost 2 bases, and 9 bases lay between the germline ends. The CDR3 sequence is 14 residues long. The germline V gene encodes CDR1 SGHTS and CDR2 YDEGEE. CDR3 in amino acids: CASSLQQANTEAFF. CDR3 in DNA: TGTGCCAGCAGCTTGCAACAGGCAAACACTGAAGCTTTCTTT.

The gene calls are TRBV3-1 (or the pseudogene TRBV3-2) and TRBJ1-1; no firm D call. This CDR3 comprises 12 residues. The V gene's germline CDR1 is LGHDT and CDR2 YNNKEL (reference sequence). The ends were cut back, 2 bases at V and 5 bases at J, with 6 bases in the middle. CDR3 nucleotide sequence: TGTGCCAGCAGCCAATCCTCAACTGAAGCTTTCTTT. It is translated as CASSQSSTEAFF.

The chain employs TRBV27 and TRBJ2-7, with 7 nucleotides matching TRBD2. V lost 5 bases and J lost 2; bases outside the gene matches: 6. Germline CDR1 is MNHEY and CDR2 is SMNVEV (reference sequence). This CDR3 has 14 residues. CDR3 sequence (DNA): TGTGCCAGCAGTCCACTAGCGCTCCCCTACGAGCAGTACTTC. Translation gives CASSPLALPYEQYF.

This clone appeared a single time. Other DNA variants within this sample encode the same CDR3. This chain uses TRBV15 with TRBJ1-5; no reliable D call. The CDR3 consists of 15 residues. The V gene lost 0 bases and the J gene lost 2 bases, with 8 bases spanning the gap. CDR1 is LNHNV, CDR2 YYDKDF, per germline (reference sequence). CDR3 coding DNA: TGTGCCACCAGCAGAGATCCGGGTGGCAATCAGCCCCAGCATTTT. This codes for CATSRDPGGNQPQHF.

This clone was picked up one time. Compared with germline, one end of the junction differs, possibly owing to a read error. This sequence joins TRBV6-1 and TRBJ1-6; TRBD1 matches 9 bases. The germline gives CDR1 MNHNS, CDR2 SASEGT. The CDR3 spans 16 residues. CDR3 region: CASSEGPGQGYSPLHF. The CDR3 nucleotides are TGTGCCAGCAGCGAAGGTCCAGGACAGGGGTATTCACCCCTCCACTTT.

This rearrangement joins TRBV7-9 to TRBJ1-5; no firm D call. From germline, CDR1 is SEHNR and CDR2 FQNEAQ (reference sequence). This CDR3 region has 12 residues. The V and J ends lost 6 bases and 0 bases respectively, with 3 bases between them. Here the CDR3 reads CASSNSNQPQHF. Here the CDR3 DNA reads TGTGCCAGCAGTAATAGCAATCAGCCCCAGCATTTT.

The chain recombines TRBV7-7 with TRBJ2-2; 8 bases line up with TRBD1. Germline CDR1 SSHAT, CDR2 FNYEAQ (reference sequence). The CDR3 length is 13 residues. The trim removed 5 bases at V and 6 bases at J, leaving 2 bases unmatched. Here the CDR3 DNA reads TGTGCCAGCAGCCCGACAGGGGCCGGGGAGCTGTTTTTT. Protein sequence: CASSPTGAGELFF.

The CDR3 loop is CASSLLYRDLYGYTF. CDR3 bases: TGTGCCAGTAGTCTATTATACAGGGACCTCTATGGCTACACCTTC. The chain has TRBV19 and TRBJ1-2, with TRBD1 as a possible D gene (6 bases). V lost 5 bases and J lost 4, with 17 bases in between. In germline, CDR1 is LNHDA, CDR2 SQIVND (reference sequence). The CDR3 covers 15 residues.

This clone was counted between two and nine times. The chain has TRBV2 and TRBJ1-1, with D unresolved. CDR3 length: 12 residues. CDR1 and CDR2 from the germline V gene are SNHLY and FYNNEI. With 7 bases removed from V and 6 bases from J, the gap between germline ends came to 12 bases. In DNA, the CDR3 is TGTGCCAGCACGAGAGCCGTCGCTGAAGCTTTCTTT. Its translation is CASTRAVAEAFF.

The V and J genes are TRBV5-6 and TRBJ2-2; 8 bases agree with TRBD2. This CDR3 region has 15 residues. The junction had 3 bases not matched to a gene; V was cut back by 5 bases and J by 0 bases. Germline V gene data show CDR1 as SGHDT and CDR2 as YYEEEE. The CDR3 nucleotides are TGTGCCAGCAGATCGGGACTAGCGAACACCGGGGAGCTGTTTTTT. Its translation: CASRSGLANTGELFF.

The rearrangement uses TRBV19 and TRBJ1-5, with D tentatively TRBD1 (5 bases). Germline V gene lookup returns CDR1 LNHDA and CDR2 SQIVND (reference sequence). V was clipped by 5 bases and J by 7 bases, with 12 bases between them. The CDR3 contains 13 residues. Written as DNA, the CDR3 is TGTGCCAGTAGTCAAGGGGAGTTCCAGCCCCAGCATTTT. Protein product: CASSQGEFQPQHF.

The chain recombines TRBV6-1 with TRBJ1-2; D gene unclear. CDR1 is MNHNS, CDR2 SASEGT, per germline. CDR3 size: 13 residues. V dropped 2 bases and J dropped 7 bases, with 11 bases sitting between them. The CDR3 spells CASSESWGSGYTF. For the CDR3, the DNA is TGTGCCAGCAGTGAAAGTTGGGGAAGTGGCTACACCTTC.

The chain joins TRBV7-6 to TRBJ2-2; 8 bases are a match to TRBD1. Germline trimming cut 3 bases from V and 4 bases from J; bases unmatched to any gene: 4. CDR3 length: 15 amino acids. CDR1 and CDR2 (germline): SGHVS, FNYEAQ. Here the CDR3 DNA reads TGTGCCAGCAGCTTCCAGGGGGCAGGCACCGGGGAGCTGTTTTTT. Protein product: CASSFQGAGTGELFF.

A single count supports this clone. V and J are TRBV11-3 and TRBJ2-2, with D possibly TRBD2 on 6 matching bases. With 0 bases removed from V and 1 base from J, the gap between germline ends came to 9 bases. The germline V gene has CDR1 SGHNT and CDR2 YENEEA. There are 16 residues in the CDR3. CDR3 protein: CASSLEGGVNTGELFF. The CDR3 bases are TGTGCCAGCAGCTTAGAGGGCGGGGTGAACACCGGGGAGCTGTTTTTT.

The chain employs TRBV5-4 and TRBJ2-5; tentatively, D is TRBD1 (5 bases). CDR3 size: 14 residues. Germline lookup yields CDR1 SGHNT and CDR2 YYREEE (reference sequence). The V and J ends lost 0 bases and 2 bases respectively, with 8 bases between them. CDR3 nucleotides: TGTGCCAGCAGCTTGGGACAGAGACAAGAGACCCAGTACTTC. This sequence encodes CASSLGQRQETQYF.

CDR3 coding DNA: TGTGCCAGCAGCTTGCGTCTCCTAGGGGGAAGGACCGGGGAGCTGTTTTTT. Its protein is CASSLRLLGGRTGELFF. The rearrangement uses TRBV5-6 and TRBJ2-2, with D possibly matching TRBD1 (6 bases). V was clipped by 1 base and J by 5 bases, with 18 bases between them. Per germline, CDR1 SGHDT and CDR2 YYEEEE. The CDR3 consists of 17 residues.

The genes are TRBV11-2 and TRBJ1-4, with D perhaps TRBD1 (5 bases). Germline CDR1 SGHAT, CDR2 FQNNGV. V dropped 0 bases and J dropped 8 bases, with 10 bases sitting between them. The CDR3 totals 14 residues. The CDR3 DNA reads TGTGCCAGCAGCTTAGATTGGGGCATCGAAAAACTGTTTTTT. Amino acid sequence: CASSLDWGIEKLFF.

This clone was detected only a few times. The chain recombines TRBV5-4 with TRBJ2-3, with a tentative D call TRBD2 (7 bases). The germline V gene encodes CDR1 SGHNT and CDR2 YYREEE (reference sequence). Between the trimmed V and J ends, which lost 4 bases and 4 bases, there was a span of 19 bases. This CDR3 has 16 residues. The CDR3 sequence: CASSGALRGGADTQYF. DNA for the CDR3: TGTGCCAGCAGCGGGGCCTTAAGAGGGGGGGCAGATACGCAGTATTTT.

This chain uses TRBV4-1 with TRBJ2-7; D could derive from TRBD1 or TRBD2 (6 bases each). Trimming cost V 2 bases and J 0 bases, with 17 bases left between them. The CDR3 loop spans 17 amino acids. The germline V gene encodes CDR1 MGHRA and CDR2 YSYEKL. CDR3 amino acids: CASSQRRGEGSSYEQYF. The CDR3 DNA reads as TGCGCCAGCAGCCAACGAAGGGGGGAAGGGAGCTCCTACGAGCAGTACTTC.

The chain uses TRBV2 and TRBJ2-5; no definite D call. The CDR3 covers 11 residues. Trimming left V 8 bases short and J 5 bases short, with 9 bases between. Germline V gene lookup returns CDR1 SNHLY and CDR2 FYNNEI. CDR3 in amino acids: CASRVGETQYF. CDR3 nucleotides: TGTGCCAGCCGTGTGGGGGAGACCCAGTACTTC.

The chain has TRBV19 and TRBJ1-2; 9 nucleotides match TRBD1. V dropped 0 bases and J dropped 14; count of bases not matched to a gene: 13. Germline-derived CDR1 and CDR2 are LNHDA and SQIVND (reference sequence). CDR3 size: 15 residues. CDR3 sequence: CASSIEGTGTHGRTF. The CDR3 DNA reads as TGTGCCAGTAGTATAGAGGGGACAGGGACCCATGGACGTACCTTC.

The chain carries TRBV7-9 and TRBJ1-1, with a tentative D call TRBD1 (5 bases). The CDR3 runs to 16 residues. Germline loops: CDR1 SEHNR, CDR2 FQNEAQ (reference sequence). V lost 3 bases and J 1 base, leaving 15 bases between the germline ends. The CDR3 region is CASSFRLGVRNTEAFF. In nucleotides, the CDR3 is TGTGCCAGCAGCTTCCGGTTGGGGGTAAGGAACACTGAAGCTTTCTTT.

CDR3 region: CASKGTVQETQYF. CDR3 sequence (DNA): TGTGCCAGCAAAGGGACAGTCCAAGAGACCCAGTACTTC. V is TRBV12-3 or TRBV12-4 and J is TRBJ2-5; 7 bases are a match to TRBD1. V was clipped by 7 bases and J by 1 base; unmatched bases: 3. The CDR3 runs to 13 residues.

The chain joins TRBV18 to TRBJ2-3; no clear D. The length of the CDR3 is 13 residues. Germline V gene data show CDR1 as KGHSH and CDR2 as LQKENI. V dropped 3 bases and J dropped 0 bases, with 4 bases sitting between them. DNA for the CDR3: TGTGCCAGCTCACCTTTGAGCACAGATACGCAGTATTTT. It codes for CASSPLSTDTQYF. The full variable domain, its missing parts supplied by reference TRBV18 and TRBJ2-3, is NAGVMQNPRHLVRRRGQEARLRCSPMKGHSHVYWYRQLPEEGLKFMVYLQKENIIDESGMPKERFSAEFPKEGPSILRIQQVVRGDSAAYFCASSPLSTDTQYFGPGTRLTVL.

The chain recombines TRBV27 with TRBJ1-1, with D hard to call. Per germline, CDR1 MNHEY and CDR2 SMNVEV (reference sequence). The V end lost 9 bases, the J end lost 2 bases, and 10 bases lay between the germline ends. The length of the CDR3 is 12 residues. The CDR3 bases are TGTGCCAGTTGGGCCATAAACACTGAAGCTTTCTTT. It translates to CASWAINTEAFF.

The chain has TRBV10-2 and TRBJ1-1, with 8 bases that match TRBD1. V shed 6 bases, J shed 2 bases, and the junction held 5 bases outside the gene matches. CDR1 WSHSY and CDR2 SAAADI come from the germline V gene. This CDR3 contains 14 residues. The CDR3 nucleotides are TGCGCCAGCAGGGGGACAGGTACCAACACTGAAGCTTTCTTT. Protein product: CASRGTGTNTEAFF.

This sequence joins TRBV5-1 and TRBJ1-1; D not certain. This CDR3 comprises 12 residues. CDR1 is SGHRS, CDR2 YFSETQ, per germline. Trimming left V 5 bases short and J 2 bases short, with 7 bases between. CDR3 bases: TGCGCCAGCAGTCGGAGTAACACTGAAGCTTTCTTT. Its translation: CASSRSNTEAFF.

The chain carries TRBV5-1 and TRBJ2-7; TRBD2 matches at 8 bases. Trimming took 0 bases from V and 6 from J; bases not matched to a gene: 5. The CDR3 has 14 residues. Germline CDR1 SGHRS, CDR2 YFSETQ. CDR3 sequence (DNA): TGCGCCAGCAGCTTGGCAGCGGGAGCTGGCGAGCAGTACTTC. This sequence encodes CASSLAAGAGEQYF.

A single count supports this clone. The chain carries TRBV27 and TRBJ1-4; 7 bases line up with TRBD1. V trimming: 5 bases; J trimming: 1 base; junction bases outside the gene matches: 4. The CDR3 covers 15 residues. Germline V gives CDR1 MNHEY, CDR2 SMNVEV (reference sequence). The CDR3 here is CASSVRQGTNEKLFF. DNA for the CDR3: TGTGCCAGCAGTGTTAGACAGGGAACTAATGAAAAACTGTTTTTT.